This T cell receptor beta chain was recovered during a study of tumor-infiltrating lymphocytes in glioblastoma multiforme. This clonotype counts as medium-sized (0.01 to 0.1%). What it binds is not known. General study results and limits: Clone frequencies may be distorted by unequal TCR transcripts per cell.

Multiple V-beta primers and a C-beta primer amplified TCRB from RNA. Each CDR3 protein is one row after TCRdb ran MiXCR on the multiplex PCR reads. The sample shows about 8,400 distinct CDR3 sequences, 65% to 80% of them seen only once. The sequenced sample consisted of brain tumor tissue. This sequence was found in a male donor with glioblastoma.

The CDR3: CSARLASAEAFF. The CDR3 DNA sequence: TGCAGTGCTAGGTTGGCTAGCGCTGAAGCTTTCTTT. The chain carries TRBV20-1 and TRBJ1-1; unclear D gene. Germline CDR1 is DFQATT and CDR2 is SNEGSKA (reference sequence). Trimming pared 3 bases from V and 6 bases from J, leaving 11 bases between. The CDR3 runs to 12 residues.